The 26 T cell receptor beta chains reported below all come from one sample, sequenced in a study of T-cell memory formation after mild COVID-19. TCRdb used MiXCR to reprocess the 5' RACE reads, holding one entry per CDR3 protein. The profile shows 400,000 or so distinct CDR3 sequences, approximately 20% of them singletons. Material for sequencing was PBMCs or a T cell subset sorted from them (not recorded which). Source of these receptors: an adult woman who had mild COVID-19 (a few samples of this study predate the infection). Cell type and time point are not known.

The V call is TRBV6-2 or TRBV6-3, the J call TRBJ2-5, with D possibly called TRBD1 or TRBD2 (5 bases each). The CDR3 loop spans 14 amino acids. CDR1 is MNHEY and CDR2 is SVGEGT in the germline V gene. V lost 2 bases and J lost 6, with 13 bases in between. This CDR3 is CASSYVRGPKTQYF. In nucleotides, the CDR3 is TGTGCCAGCAGTTACGTGAGGGGACCCAAGACCCAGTACTTC.

This clonotype has a handful of counts. This chain joins TRBV7-6 and TRBJ2-7; 9 bases agree with TRBD1. From germline, CDR1 is SGHVS and CDR2 FNYEAQ. V gave up 4 bases and J gave up 2 bases; unmatched junction bases: 6. This CDR3 is built from 15 residues. CDR3 bases: TGTGCCAGCAGCTCTCTCCGGGACAGGGCCTACGAGCAGTACTTC. This gives the protein CASSSLRDRAYEQYF. The variable domain in full, with the rest retrieved from reference TRBV7-6 and TRBJ2-7, is GAGVSQSPRYKVTKRGQDVALRCDPISGHVSLYWYRQALGQGPEFLTYFNYEAQQDKSGLPNDRFSAERPEGSISTLTIQRTEQRDSAMYRCASSSLRDRAYEQYFGPGTRLTVT.

The chain couples TRBV4-3 to TRBJ1-2; no reliable D call. Germline V CDR1 and CDR2: LGHNA, YSLEER. CDR3 length: 18 residues. V lost 0 bases, J lost 5 bases, and 22 bases lay in between. Written as DNA, the CDR3 is TGCGCCAGCAGCCAAGAAAGGCCCCCCCGGGGAGGGAGTTATGGCTACACCTTC. Protein sequence: CASSQERPPRGGSYGYTF.

This clonotype was detected only a few times. The chain uses TRBV7-6 and TRBJ1-1; D gene unclear. The length of the CDR3 is 15 residues. Germline values: CDR1 SGHVS, CDR2 FNYEAQ. Trimming stripped 1 base from V and 0 bases from J, with 9 bases between. The CDR3 here is CASSLERELNTEAFF. CDR3 DNA sequence: TGTGCCAGCAGCTTAGAAAGGGAACTGAACACTGAAGCTTTCTTT.

This clonotype showed up just a few times. The chain's CDR3 is CATSAIDRDTDTQYF. In nucleotides, the CDR3 is TGTGCCACCAGTGCCATCGACAGGGACACAGATACGCAGTATTTT. The chain uses TRBV24-1 and TRBJ2-3; TRBD1 matches at 7 bases. The CDR3 is made up of 15 amino acids. V was pared by 5 bases and J by 2 bases, with 6 bases of the junction left unmatched. The germline V gene encodes CDR1 KGHDR and CDR2 SFDVKD.

This sequence joins TRBV13 and TRBJ2-7; possibly TRBD1 or TRBD2 for D (5 bases each). The V and J ends lost 6 bases and 5 bases respectively, with 11 bases between them. CDR1 is PRHDT, CDR2 FYEKMQ, per germline (reference sequence). The CDR3 contains 12 residues. Here the CDR3 reads CASRHSGHEQYF. The CDR3 DNA reads TGTGCCAGCAGACATTCGGGGCACGAGCAGTACTTC.

This chain uses TRBV6-4 with TRBJ1-2; D is uncertain. The CDR3 spans 11 residues. Germline lookup yields CDR1 MRHNA and CDR2 SNTAGT. Trimming took 0 bases from V and 10 from J, leaving 6 bases between them. In DNA form, the CDR3 reads TGTGCCAGCAGTGACTCCCGGCACTACACCTTC. As protein: CASSDSRHYTF.

The chain is built from TRBV12-3 or TRBV12-4 and TRBJ1-2; TRBD1 is a possible D gene (6 bases). The CDR3 runs 13 residues. Trimming cost V 3 bases and J 7 bases, with 12 bases left between them. The CDR3 protein is CASSLSPQGGYTF. The DNA of the CDR3 is TGTGCCAGCAGTTTGTCCCCACAGGGTGGCTACACCTTC.

This clonotype has only a few counts. This chain joins TRBV12-3 or TRBV12-4 and TRBJ2-7; TRBD1 agrees at 9 bases. The CDR3 extends over 16 amino acids. V lost 7 bases, J lost 5 bases, and 15 bases stayed unmatched. CDR3 sequence (DNA): TGTGCCAGCACCCTCAGCTCACAGGGGGCGATGAACGAGCAGTACTTC. It yields the protein CASTLSSQGAMNEQYF.

The J gene is TRBJ2-7, the V gene TRBV19, with a tentative D call TRBD2 (5 bases). Germline loops: CDR1 LNHDA, CDR2 SQIVND (reference sequence). This CDR3 has 16 residues. Trimming removed 0 bases at V and 0 bases at J, with 12 bases between. DNA for the CDR3: TGTGCCAGTAGTATAGACAGCGGCGGAGTCTCCTACGAGCAGTACTTC. It translates to CASSIDSGGVSYEQYF. Using reference TRBV19 and TRBJ2-7 for the parts outside the CDR3, the full variable domain is DGGITQSPKYLFRKEGQNVTLSCEQNLNHDAMYWYRQDPGQGLRLIYYSQIVNDFQKGDIAEGYSVSREKKESFPLTVTSAQKNPTAFYLCASSIDSGGVSYEQYFGPGTRLTVT.

In this sample, this clonotype turned up many times. The chain joins TRBV12-3 or TRBV12-4 to TRBJ2-1; 7 bases match TRBD2. This CDR3 comprises 12 residues. Germline trimming cut 5 bases from V and 9 bases from J; bases unmatched to any gene: 4. Here the CDR3 reads CASSVTSREQFF. The CDR3 nucleotides read TGTGCCAGCAGTGTGACTAGCCGTGAGCAGTTCTTC.

The gene calls are TRBV20-1 and TRBJ2-5; TRBD2 matches 8 bases. J was trimmed by 7 bases and V by 6 bases; bases with no gene match: 13. CDR3 length equals 14 residues. CDR1 and CDR2 (germline): DFQATT, SNEGSKA (reference sequence). For the CDR3, the DNA is TGCAGTGCCTCCGGCGGGGGGATGTCCGGGACCCAGTACTTC. It encodes CSASGGGMSGTQYF.

This chain connects TRBV27 to TRBJ2-3, with 7 bases identical to TRBD1. The CDR3 totals 14 residues. Germline V gives CDR1 MNHEY, CDR2 SMNVEV (reference sequence). V lost 4 bases and J lost 2; bases outside the gene matches: 3. CDR3 protein: CASSYDRVTDTQYF. The CDR3 DNA sequence: TGTGCCAGCAGTTACGACAGGGTCACAGATACGCAGTATTTT.

This clonotype showed up just a few times. The chain couples TRBV7-2 to TRBJ2-1; the D is unclear. Germline V gene lookup returns CDR1 SGHTA and CDR2 FQGNSA. Trimming removed 1 base at V and 3 bases at J, with 10 bases between. CDR3 size: 15 residues. CDR3 in DNA: TGTGCCAGCAGCTTAGTGCCTACTGGCTACAATGAGCAGTTCTTC. It specifies CASSLVPTGYNEQFF.

This clonotype was picked up a small number of times. The chain is built from TRBV4-1 and TRBJ2-5; D is ambiguous. V lost 0 bases, J lost 14 bases, and 16 bases lay in between. Germline V gene lookup returns CDR1 MGHRA and CDR2 YSYEKL. The CDR3 is made up of 13 amino acids. The CDR3 DNA reads TGCGCCAGCAGCCAAGATCTGGGATGGAAGCCCTACTTC. Its translation: CASSQDLGWKPYF.

This clonotype was counted between two and nine times. J is TRBJ2-7 and V is TRBV24-1; D might be TRBD2 (6 bases). This CDR3 comprises 14 residues. CDR1 and CDR2 from the germline V gene are KGHDR and SFDVKD. V lost 4 bases to trimming and J lost 3 bases, with 12 bases between them. CDR3 in amino acids: CATSDGSDGYEQYF. CDR3 nucleotide sequence: TGTGCCACCAGTGACGGGAGCGACGGCTACGAGCAGTACTTC.

This clonotype was seen more than once but under ten times. The CDR3 loop reads CASSLGPQGNQPQHF. The CDR3 bases are TGTGCCAGCAGCTTAGGGCCACAGGGCAATCAGCCCCAGCATTTT. V is TRBV7-8 and J is TRBJ1-5, with D possibly matching TRBD1 (5 bases). Trimming removed 1 base at V and 2 bases at J, with 9 bases between. Germline V gene lookup returns CDR1 SGHVS and CDR2 FQNEAQ. The CDR3 is 15 amino acids.

This clonotype was counted between two and nine times. This chain connects TRBV6-5 to TRBJ1-2, with no clear D. Trimming stripped 5 bases from V and 6 bases from J, with 25 bases between. CDR1 and CDR2 (germline): MNHEY, SVGAGI. The CDR3 runs to 17 residues. CDR3 residues: CASSQYSLHGFANGYTF. The CDR3 DNA reads TGTGCCAGCAGTCAATACAGCCTCCACGGCTTCGCAAATGGCTACACCTTC.

The CDR3: CASSPPSGGNNEQFF. DNA for the CDR3: TGTGCCAGCAGCCCTCCTAGCGGGGGGAACAATGAGCAGTTCTTC. J is TRBJ2-1 and V is TRBV7-6, with 11 bases fitting TRBD2. The CDR3 runs to 15 residues. From germline, CDR1 is SGHVS and CDR2 FNYEAQ. Trimming took 5 bases from V and 5 from J; bases not matched to a gene: 5.

V is TRBV19 and J is TRBJ1-1; no clear D gene. Germline loops: CDR1 LNHDA, CDR2 SQIVND (reference sequence). V was cut by 7 bases and J by 0 bases, with 15 bases left in between. There are 15 residues in the CDR3. The CDR3 loop is CASTVSGVMNTEAFF. As DNA, the CDR3 is TGTGCCAGTACGGTGAGCGGGGTCATGAACACTGAAGCTTTCTTT.

V and J are TRBV20-1 and TRBJ2-1; TRBD2 matches at 8 bases. Unmatched junction bases numbered 11, after V lost 5 bases and J lost 5 bases. The CDR3 contains 15 residues. Germline lookup yields CDR1 DFQATT and CDR2 SNEGSKA (reference sequence). The CDR3 nucleotides read TGCAGTGCTCGACGAGGGGCTAGCGGGCACAATGAGCAGTTCTTC. Translated: CSARRGASGHNEQFF.

In this sample, this clonotype turned up a few times. The chain is built from TRBV12-3 or TRBV12-4 and TRBJ1-5; D may be TRBD1 (5 bases). Trimming removed 6 bases from V and 4 bases from J, with 19 bases in between. This CDR3 has 16 amino acids. The CDR3, as DNA: TGTGCCAGCAGCTATGCAGGTCGGGGCGGAAATCAGCCCCAGCATTTT. Protein sequence: CASSYAGRGGNQPQHF.

The chain carries TRBV4-1 and TRBJ2-1; D may be TRBD2 (6 bases). Germline CDR1 is MGHRA and CDR2 is YSYEKL. The CDR3 sequence is 13 residues long. The ends were cut back, 0 bases at V and 8 bases at J, with 8 bases in the middle. CDR3 sequence reads: CASSQDGGDEQFF. The CDR3 DNA follows: TGCGCCAGCAGCCAAGATGGAGGGGATGAGCAGTTCTTC.

This clonotype was seen repeatedly, ten times or more. The rearrangement joins TRBV9 to TRBJ2-7, with 7 bases fitting TRBD2. The ends lost 2 bases at V and 7 bases at J; junction bases unmatched: 9. Germline lookup yields CDR1 SGDLS and CDR2 YYNGEE. There are 14 residues in the CDR3. This chain's CDR3 is CASSVSGRAREQYF. Here the CDR3 DNA reads TGTGCCAGCAGCGTCTCTGGGAGGGCCCGGGAGCAGTACTTC.

The chain is built from TRBV12-3 or TRBV12-4 and TRBJ2-7; D possibly uses TRBD1 or TRBD2 (5 bases each). The CDR3 totals 13 residues. V was shortened by 5 bases and J by 6 bases, with 14 bases between the two germline ends. The CDR3 sequence is CASSPTGLGEQYF. The CDR3 DNA reads TGTGCCAGCAGTCCCACAGGACTCGGCGAGCAGTACTTC.

V gene TRBV20-1 combines with J gene TRBJ2-7, with TRBD1 matching 9 bases. CDR3 length: 15 residues. The germline V gene has CDR1 DFQATT and CDR2 SNEGSKA (reference sequence). Trimming took 1 base from V and 2 from J; bases not matched to a gene: 6. CDR3 nucleotides: TGCAGTGCTAGAGTCCTGGGGACAGGGACCTACGAGCAGTACTTC. Its translation is CSARVLGTGTYEQYF.